There are a few counts of the clone carrying this T cell receptor beta chain. The antigen remains undetermined. CDR3 size: 16 residues. The germline CDR1 and CDR2 sequences are MNHEY and SVGAGI. V was clipped by 2 bases and J by 5 bases, with 18 bases between them. This specimen belongs to a study of T cells after yellow fever vaccination. Study-level points and caveats: Post-booster repertoires contained most primary-vaccination clones again (around 96% CD4, less than 90% CD8).

A single record per CDR3 protein comes from TCRdb applying MiXCR to the 5' RACE reads. This sample has 350,000 or so distinct CDR3 sequences, with around 8.1% found just once. This specimen was PBMCs, taken approximately 40 days after the first yellow fever vaccination. The V gene is TRBV6-5, the J gene TRBJ1-2; no firm D call. The receptor's source is a man aged 18-30 years who received the YFV17D yellow fever vaccine. CDR3 bases: TGTGCCAGCAGTTACGGCGGGTCAGCGAATATGTATGGCTACACCTTC. The encoded protein is CASSYGGSANMYGYTF.